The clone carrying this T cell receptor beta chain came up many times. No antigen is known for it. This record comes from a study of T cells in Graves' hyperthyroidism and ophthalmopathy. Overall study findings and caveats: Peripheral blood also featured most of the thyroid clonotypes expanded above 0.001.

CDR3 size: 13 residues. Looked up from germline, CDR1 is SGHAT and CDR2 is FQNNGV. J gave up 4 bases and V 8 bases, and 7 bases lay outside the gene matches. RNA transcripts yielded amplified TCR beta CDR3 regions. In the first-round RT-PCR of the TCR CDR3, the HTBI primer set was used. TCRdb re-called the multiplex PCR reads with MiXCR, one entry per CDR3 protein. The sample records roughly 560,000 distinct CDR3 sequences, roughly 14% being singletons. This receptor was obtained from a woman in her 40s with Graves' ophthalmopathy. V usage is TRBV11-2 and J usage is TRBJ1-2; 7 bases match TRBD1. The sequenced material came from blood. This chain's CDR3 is CASGPDRVYGYTF. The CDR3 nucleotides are TGTGCCAGCGGTCCCGACAGGGTCTATGGCTACACCTTC.